This entry describes one TCR beta chain. This sample stems from a study of cytotoxic CD8 clonotypes in ibrutinib-treated CLL. V lost 5 bases to trimming and J lost 3 bases, with 5 bases between them. CDR1 MNHEY and CDR2 SVGAGI come from the germline V gene. There are 12 residues in the CDR3. Targeted sequencing depth ranged from 1 in 200,000 to 1 in 1 million T cells. Here immunoSEQ multiplex PCR was the method, and the copy in TCRdb shows in-frame clones only, minus some. The sample lists under 200,000 clones, 84% seen once, with 4.6% in the top ten. This receptor was identified in a human donor with chronic lymphocytic leukemia. Material: PBMCs, obtained after 24 months of ibrutinib treatment. The chain combines TRBV6-5 with TRBJ1-5; D ambiguous. Here the CDR3 reads CASSAPNQPQHF. The DNA of the CDR3 is TGTGCCAGCAGTGCTCCCAATCAGCCCCAGCATTTT.